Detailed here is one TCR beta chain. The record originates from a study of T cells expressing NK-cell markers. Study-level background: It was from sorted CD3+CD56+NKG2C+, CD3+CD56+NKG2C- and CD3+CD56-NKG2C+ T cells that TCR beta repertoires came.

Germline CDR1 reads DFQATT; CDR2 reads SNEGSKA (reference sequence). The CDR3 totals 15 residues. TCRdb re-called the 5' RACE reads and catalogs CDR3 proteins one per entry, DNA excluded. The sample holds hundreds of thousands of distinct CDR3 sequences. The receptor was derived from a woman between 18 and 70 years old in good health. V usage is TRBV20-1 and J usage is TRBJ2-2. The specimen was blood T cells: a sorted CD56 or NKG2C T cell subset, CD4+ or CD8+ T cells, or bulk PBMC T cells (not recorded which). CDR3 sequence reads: CSARDGRMNTGELFF.